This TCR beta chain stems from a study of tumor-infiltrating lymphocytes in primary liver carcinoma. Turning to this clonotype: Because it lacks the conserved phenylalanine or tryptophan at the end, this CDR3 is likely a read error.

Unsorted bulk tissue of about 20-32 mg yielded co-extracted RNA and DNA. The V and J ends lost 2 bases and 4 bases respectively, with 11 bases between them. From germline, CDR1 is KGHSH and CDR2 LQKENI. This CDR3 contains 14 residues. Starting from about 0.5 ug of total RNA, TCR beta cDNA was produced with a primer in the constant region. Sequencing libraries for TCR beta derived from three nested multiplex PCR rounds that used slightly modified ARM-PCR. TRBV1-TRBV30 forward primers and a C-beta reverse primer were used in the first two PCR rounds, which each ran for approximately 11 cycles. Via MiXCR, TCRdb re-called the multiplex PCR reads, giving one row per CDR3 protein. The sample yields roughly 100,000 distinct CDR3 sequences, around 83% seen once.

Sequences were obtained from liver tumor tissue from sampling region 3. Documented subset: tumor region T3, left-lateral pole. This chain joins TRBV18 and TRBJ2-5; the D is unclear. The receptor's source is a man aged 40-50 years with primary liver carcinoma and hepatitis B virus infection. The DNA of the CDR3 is TGTGCCAGCTCACCAGTGAGGATGGGAGAGACCCAGTACTCC. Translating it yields CASSPVRMGETQYS.